This is a list of T cell receptor beta chains from one sample in a study of CD8+CD57+ T cells in acquired aplastic anemia. Via MiXCR, TCRdb re-called the reads, giving one row per CDR3 protein. The sample has approximately 45,000 distinct CDR3 sequences, around 69% seen once; the top ten hold roughly 34%. Material for sequencing was sorted CD4+, CD8+, or CD8+CD57+ T cells (not recorded which) from PBMCs. The receptors derive from a human donor in good health, serving as a control. CDR3s include the opening cysteine and the closing phenylalanine or tryptophan. A D gene is named only where the DNA matches it firmly. Clone size, where shown, is once, few, many, or a class for clones that have expanded.

cdr3_nt	cdr3_aa	cdr3_length	v_call	clone_size	j_call	d_call
TGCAGTGGCACCTTGGACTACGAGCAGTACTTC	CSGTLDYEQYF	11	TRBV20-1	.	TRBJ2-7	.
TGTGCCAGCAGTTTACAGCCTAGCGGTCACTACGAGCAGTACTTC	CASSLQPSGHYEQYF	15	TRBV27	once	TRBJ2-7	TRBD2
TGTGCCAGCAGTGACCCCGCTAGCGGAGCGGGCCAGGTCGGTGAGCAGTTCTTC	CASSDPASGAGQVGEQFF	18	TRBV25-1	.	TRBJ2-1	TRBD2
TGTGCCACCAGCAGAGATAGATATGGCTACACCTTC	CATSRDRYGYTF	12	TRBV15	.	TRBJ1-2	.
TGTGCCTCGGGGGCAAGCACAGATACGCAGTATTTT	CASGASTDTQYF	12	TRBV24-1	few	TRBJ2-3	.
TGTGCCAGCAGCTTAGCGTCCGAGAGGGGCTACACCTTC	CASSLASERGYTF	13	TRBV7-2	.	TRBJ1-2	.
TGCAGTGCTAGCACAGGAGGCCTCGGCGAAAAACTGTTTTTT	CSASTGGLGEKLFF	14	TRBV20-1	.	TRBJ1-4	.
TGTGCCAGCAGCCGTAGGACAGGGAACTATGGCTACACCTTC	CASSRRTGNYGYTF	14	TRBV7-9	.	TRBJ1-2	TRBD1
TGTGCCAGCAGCCCCCGGGACAGAGTCTATGGCTACACCTTC	CASSPRDRVYGYTF	14	TRBV5-6	.	TRBJ1-2	TRBD1
TGTGCCAGCAGGGTTTCGGGGACTGAAGCTTTCTTT	CASRVSGTEAFF	12	TRBV6-1	.	TRBJ1-1	.
TGTGCCATCAGTGCGGGACTAGCGGGGCAAGAGACCCAGTACTTC	CAISAGLAGQETQYF	15	TRBV10-3	.	TRBJ2-5	TRBD2
TGTGCCAGTAGTACCTGGGACAGGGGTTCCCAGGGGGAGACCCAGTACTTC	CASSTWDRGSQGETQYF	17	TRBV19	.	TRBJ2-5	TRBD1
TGCGCCAGCAGCCCCTTCTTACTCTCTGGGGCCAACGTCCTGACTTTC	CASSPFLLSGANVLTF	16	TRBV7-7	.	TRBJ2-6	.
TGTGCCATCAGGAGTCAAAATGAGCAGTTCTTC	CAIRSQNEQFF	11	TRBV10-3	once	TRBJ2-1	.
TGCGCCAGCAGCTTGGGGGACCGGGACAGACAAGAGACCCAGTACTTC	CASSLGDRDRQETQYF	16	TRBV5-1	many	TRBJ2-5	TRBD1
TGTGCCAGCAGCTCGCGGGGGAGCTCCTACGAGCAGTACTTC	CASSSRGSSYEQYF	14	TRBV7-2	.	TRBJ2-7	TRBD2
TGTGCCAGCAGTGGACTCGTAGGTCGGGAGACCTTC	CASSGLVGRETF	12	TRBV2	once	TRBJ1-2	.
TGTGCCATCGGGACTAGCGGTCAAGAGACCCAGTACTTC	CAIGTSGQETQYF	13	TRBV10-2	.	TRBJ2-5	TRBD2
TGCAGTGCTAGAACCTCCAACCTGGGGGACGAGCAGTACTTC	CSARTSNLGDEQYF	14	TRBV20-1	.	TRBJ2-7	.
TGCAGCGCCTTGGACAGGGCAGATACGCAGTATTTT	CSALDRADTQYF	12	TRBV29-1	.	TRBJ2-3	TRBD1
TGCAGTGCTAGTAGTGGGGACAGGGGGCGAGATACGCAGTATTTT	CSASSGDRGRDTQYF	15	TRBV20-1	.	TRBJ2-3	TRBD1
TGTGCCAGCAGCTTAGTCACTTCCACAGATACGCAGTATTTT	CASSLVTSTDTQYF	14	TRBV7-6	.	TRBJ2-3	.
TGTGCCACCAGCGTTTCGCGGGGCAGGAGCGACGCCGGGGAGCTGTTTTTT	CATSVSRGRSDAGELFF	17	TRBV24-1	.	TRBJ2-2	.
TGTGCCAGAAACAGGGATAACTCACCCCTCCACTTT	CARNRDNSPLHF	12	TRBV9	.	TRBJ1-6	.
TGTGCCACCAGCAGAGATCGGGGTAGCAGAAATCAGCCCCAGCATTTT	CATSRDRGSRNQPQHF	16	TRBV15	.	TRBJ1-5	.
TGTGCCAGCAGTGACTCGATAGGGGGCACAGATACGCAGTATTTT	CASSDSIGGTDTQYF	15	TRBV6-4	medium-sized	TRBJ2-3	.
TGTGCCAGCATCTCCGGGACTTATTACAATGAGCAGTTCTTC	CASISGTYYNEQFF	14	TRBV6-6	many	TRBJ2-1	.
TGTGCCAGTAGTACGGGGACCGAGACCGGGGAGCCGTTTTTT	CASSTGTETGEPFF	14	TRBV19	.	TRBJ2-2	.
TGCGCCAGCAGCCGTAGACAGGGTGACGAGCAGTACTTC	CASSRRQGDEQYF	13	TRBV5-1	.	TRBJ2-7	TRBD1
TGTGCCAGCAGCTTATTATCAACTGAGCAGTTCTTC	CASSLLSTEQFF	12	TRBV7-6	.	TRBJ2-1	.
TGTGCCAGCAGCTTGGCGGGACAGCACACCGGGGAGCTGTTTTTT	CASSLAGQHTGELFF	15	TRBV7-2	.	TRBJ2-2	.
TGTGCCAGCAATCTAGCGGGGGGATACACAGATACGCAGTATTTT	CASNLAGGYTDTQYF	15	TRBV9	.	TRBJ2-3	TRBD2
TGTGCCACCAGTGATCAGGGAAGCACAGATACGCAGTATTTT	CATSDQGSTDTQYF	14	TRBV24-1	once	TRBJ2-3	.
TGCGCCAGCAGCCACCAGGGACGGTCGTATGGCTACACCTTC	CASSHQGRSYGYTF	14	TRBV4-1	once	TRBJ1-2	.
TGTGCCAGCAGCTACGGGACTAGCGAGGGAGAGACCCAGTACTTC	CASSYGTSEGETQYF	15	TRBV11-2	.	TRBJ2-5	TRBD2
TGTGCCAGCAGCTTACGGGGACGGGACTCACCCCTCCACTTT	CASSLRGRDSPLHF	14	TRBV7-2	.	TRBJ1-6	.
TGTGCCATCAGAGCCACATTGGCCATTAACTATGGCTACACCTTC	CAIRATLAINYGYTF	15	TRBV2	.	TRBJ1-2	.
TGCAGCGTTGGAGCGGCAGCCACTGAAGCTTTCTTT	CSVGAAATEAFF	12	TRBV29-1	.	TRBJ1-1	.
TGTGCCAGCAGCTTAGTGCCCGGTGGGACTGAAGCTTTCTTT	CASSLVPGGTEAFF	14	TRBV7-3	.	TRBJ1-1	.
TGTGCCAGCAGTGGCGGGGGGATCTATAATTCACCCCTCCACTTT	CASSGGGIYNSPLHF	15	TRBV2	.	TRBJ1-6	.
TGTGCCAGCGAGGGACTAGCGGGACCATTTTACAATGAGCAGTTCTTC	CASEGLAGPFYNEQFF	16	TRBV19	.	TRBJ2-1	TRBD2
TGTGCCAGTAGCCCCCTTCATAGCAATCAGCCCCAGCATTTT	CASSPLHSNQPQHF	14	TRBV19	.	TRBJ1-5	.
TGCAGTGCTAGAGGAGGCAGGGAGCCCTACGAGCAGTACTTC	CSARGGREPYEQYF	14	TRBV20-1	medium-sized	TRBJ2-7	.
TGTGCCACCAGCGGCTTCCCCTACAATGAGCAGTTCTTC	CATSGFPYNEQFF	13	TRBV24-1	medium-sized	TRBJ2-1	.